Presented here are 25 T cell receptor beta chains from one specimen sequenced in a study of cytomegalovirus exposure and HLA in healthy donors. Researchers ran the PCR with 60 Vbeta and 13 Jbeta primers. Method: immunoSEQ multiplex PCR; TCRdb's copy keeps in-frame clones and lacks some. Here the sample spans about 190,000 clones, less than 85% being singletons. Sequenced: PBMCs. These receptor sequences come from a man younger than 45 in good health and CMV-seropositive.

The chain recombines TRBV5-1 with TRBJ2-1, with TRBD2 matching 12 bases. Germline V gives CDR1 SGHRS, CDR2 YFSETQ. V dropped 4 bases and J dropped 7; count of bases not matched to a gene: 6. The CDR3 loop spans 15 amino acids. CDR3: CASSRGTSGGNEQFF. CDR3 DNA: TGCGCCAGCAGCCGGGGCACTAGCGGGGGGAATGAGCAGTTCTTC.

V gene TRBV7-8 combines with J gene TRBJ2-7; no clear D gene. The CDR3 spans 13 residues. Germline CDR1 and CDR2: SGHVS and FQNEAQ. V dropped 0 bases and J dropped 3 bases, with 6 bases sitting between them. CDR3 amino acids: CASSLAQIYEQYF. In DNA, the CDR3 is TGTGCCAGCAGCTTAGCGCAGATCTACGAGCAGTACTTC.

This sequence joins TRBV4-1 and TRBJ1-6, with D hard to call. The length of the CDR3 is 12 residues. Per germline, CDR1 MGHRA and CDR2 YSYEKL. V was pared by 2 bases and J by 7 bases, with 3 bases between. CDR3 in DNA: TGCGCCAGCAGCCAAATAAATTCACCCCTCCACTTT. As protein: CASSQINSPLHF.

The V and J genes are TRBV19 and TRBJ2-2; no definite D call. V lost 3 bases to trimming and J lost 4 bases, with 9 bases between them. The CDR3 has 14 residues. Germline-derived CDR1 and CDR2 are LNHDA and SQIVND (reference sequence). This chain's CDR3 is CASSILGSTGELFF. The CDR3 region has the DNA TGTGCCAGTAGTATTTTGGGCAGCACCGGGGAGCTGTTTTTT.

The chain has TRBV15 and TRBJ2-2; 8 bases fit TRBD1. This CDR3 spans 16 amino acids. Germline lookup yields CDR1 LNHNV and CDR2 YYDKDF (reference sequence). J gave up 3 bases and V 5 bases, and 8 bases lay outside the gene matches. The CDR3 here is CATSEQGQEYTGELFF. Written as DNA, the CDR3 is TGTGCCACCAGCGAACAGGGACAGGAGTACACCGGGGAGCTGTTTTTT.

This chain connects TRBV25-1 to TRBJ2-5; D uncertain. The closer fit of TRBJ2-7 to the DNA end suggests the J call may be wrong. Germline-derived CDR1 and CDR2 are MGHDK and SYGVNS. The CDR3 loop spans 12 amino acids. The CDR3 protein is CASSEYNYEQYF. DNA of the CDR3: TGTGCCAGCAGTGAATATAACTACGAGCAGTACTTC.

This clone was counted only a few times. The rearrangement uses TRBV7-9 and TRBJ2-2, with a weak D call TRBD2 (6 bases). The CDR3 totals 16 residues. Germline V lookup: CDR1 SEHNR, CDR2 FQNEAQ (reference sequence). Deletions cut 4 bases from V and 9 bases from J, with 21 bases between. The CDR3 region is CASSSTGTSVGRELFF. CDR3 coding DNA: TGTGCCAGCAGCTCGACCGGGACTTCCGTCGGCCGGGAGCTGTTTTTT.

The chain has TRBV19 and TRBJ2-1; D ambiguous. The CDR3 is 15 residues long. The germline gives CDR1 LNHDA, CDR2 SQIVND (reference sequence). V lost 3 bases, J lost 0 bases, and 9 bases lay in between. The CDR3 here is CASSIDRSSYNEQFF. The DNA for the CDR3 is TGTGCCAGTAGTATCGATCGGAGCTCCTACAATGAGCAGTTCTTC.

CDR3 residues: CASSAPGLAYNEQFF. CDR3 DNA sequence: TGTGCCAGCAGTGCCCCGGGACTGGCTTACAATGAGCAGTTCTTC. The V and J genes are TRBV6-5 and TRBJ2-1; TRBD2 might be the D (6 bases). Germline V lookup: CDR1 MNHEY, CDR2 SVGAGI. This CDR3 has 15 amino acids. V was shortened by 5 bases and J by 4 bases, with 15 bases between the two germline ends.

This clone was seen a handful of times. V usage is TRBV11-2 and J usage is TRBJ1-2; D not certain. The CDR3 runs 17 residues. The V and J ends lost 0 bases and 0 bases respectively, with 14 bases between them. Germline loops: CDR1 SGHAT, CDR2 FQNNGV. CDR3 sequence reads: CASSLESLLIANYGYTF. In DNA form, the CDR3 reads TGTGCCAGCAGCTTAGAGTCTCTCCTAATAGCTAACTATGGCTACACCTTC. Full variable domain (rest looked up from reference TRBV11-2 and TRBJ1-2): EAGVAQSPRYKIIEKRQSVAFWCNPISGHATLYWYQQILGQGPKLLIQFQNNGVVDDSQLPKDRFSAERLKGVDSTLKIQPAKLEDSAVYLCASSLESLLIANYGYTFGSGTRLTVV.

J is TRBJ1-1 and V is TRBV7-8; tentative D call: TRBD1 (5 bases). The length of the CDR3 is 15 residues. V was trimmed by 0 bases and J by 2 bases, leaving 10 bases between them. Germline loops: CDR1 SGHVS, CDR2 FQNEAQ. The CDR3 is CASSLAQGTNTEAFF. Here the CDR3 DNA reads TGTGCCAGCAGCTTAGCGCAGGGAACCAACACTGAAGCTTTCTTT.

The V and J genes are TRBV7-8 and TRBJ2-7, with D perhaps matching TRBD2 (5 bases). CDR1 is SGHVS and CDR2 is FQNEAQ in the germline V gene. The CDR3 is 12 residues long. Between the trimmed V and J ends, which lost 5 bases and 6 bases, there was a span of 11 bases. The DNA for the CDR3 is TGTGCCAGCAGCCCGAGGGTCCCCGAGCAGTACTTC. It codes for CASSPRVPEQYF. Complete variable domain (other parts from reference TRBV7-8 and TRBJ2-7): GAGVSQSPRYKVAKRGQDVALRCDPISGHVSLFWYQQALGQGPEFLTYFQNEAQLDKSGLPSDRFFAERPEGSVSTLKIQRTQQEDSAVYLCASSPRVPEQYFGPGTRLTVT.

This clone was found a few times. This chain links TRBV18 with TRBJ2-7; TRBD2 matches at 8 bases. The CDR3 loop spans 13 amino acids. The V gene end was trimmed by 4 bases and the J gene end by 7 bases; junction bases not matched to a gene: 6. CDR1 is KGHSH, CDR2 LQKENI, per germline. In DNA form, the CDR3 reads TGTGCCAGCTCACTAATTCCGGGAGGGGAGCAGTACTTC. It encodes CASSLIPGGEQYF. Full variable domain (missing parts from reference TRBV18 and TRBJ2-7): NAGVMQNPRHLVRRRGQEARLRCSPMKGHSHVYWYRQLPEEGLKFMVYLQKENIIDESGMPKERFSAEFPKEGPSILRIQQVVRGDSAAYFCASSLIPGGEQYFGPGTRLTVT.

The V call is TRBV6-1, the J call TRBJ2-7; 7 bases map to TRBD2. The germline gives CDR1 MNHNS, CDR2 SASEGT. This CDR3 has 14 residues. With V trimmed by 7 bases and J by 3 bases, 9 bases remained unmatched. Written as DNA, the CDR3 is TGTGCCAGCAAGTTAGGGAGGGAGTACTACGAGCAGTACTTC. This gives the protein CASKLGREYYEQYF.

The rearrangement joins TRBV21-1 to TRBJ1-1; no DNA check was done on the table's D call, TRBD1. TRBV21-1 is deemed a pseudogene. The CDR3 runs 15 residues. The CDR3 loop reads CASSPPTGGDTEAFF. In DNA, the CDR3 is TGTGCCAGCAGCCCCCCGACAGGGGGTGATACTGAAGCTTTCTTT.

The chain links TRBV6-6 to TRBJ2-7; a possible D gene is TRBD2 (5 bases). Trimming removed 2 bases at V and 5 bases at J, with 7 bases between. Germline lookup yields CDR1 MNHNY and CDR2 SVGAGI (reference sequence). This CDR3 has 12 amino acids. The CDR3 coding sequence is TGTGCCAGCAGTTACCCGGAGGACGAGCAGTACTTC. It encodes CASSYPEDEQYF.

This clone has a single count. The chain combines TRBV5-4 with TRBJ2-2, with a tentative D call TRBD2 (5 bases). The CDR3 has 14 amino acids. V lost 1 base and J 6 bases, leaving 10 bases between the germline ends. The germline gives CDR1 SGHNT, CDR2 YYREEE (reference sequence). The CDR3 protein is CASSLRGAPGELFF. CDR3 DNA: TGTGCCAGCAGCTTGCGGGGTGCCCCCGGGGAGCTGTTTTTT.

The genes are TRBV7-2 and TRBJ2-1; the match to TRBD1 covers 7 bases. Germline CDR1 reads SGHTA; CDR2 reads FQGNSA. The V segment lost 2 bases and the J segment 9 bases; nucleotides outside the gene matches: 7. There are 14 residues in the CDR3. The CDR3 is CASSLRQGNSEQFF. The DNA for the CDR3 is TGTGCCAGCAGCTTAAGACAGGGTAACAGTGAGCAGTTCTTC.

The rearrangement uses TRBV6-5 and TRBJ1-1; no clear D gene. V was pared by 4 bases and J by 1 base, with 10 bases between. The germline V gene has CDR1 MNHEY and CDR2 SVGAGI. This CDR3 is 14 amino acids long. DNA of the CDR3: TGTGCCAGCAGTTTGGGCCTAAGGAACACTGAAGCTTTCTTT. It translates to CASSLGLRNTEAFF.

The V gene is TRBV6-4, the J gene TRBJ2-2; 11 bases line up with TRBD2. The trim removed 6 bases at V and 4 bases at J, leaving 7 bases unmatched. This CDR3 has 16 amino acids. Germline values: CDR1 MRHNA, CDR2 SNTAGT. CDR3 loop: CASSKLAGVGTGELFF. The CDR3 coding sequence is TGTGCCAGCAGCAAACTAGCGGGAGTGGGCACCGGGGAGCTGTTTTTT.

V and J are TRBV7-9 and TRBJ2-2; TRBD1 aligns across 8 bases. Trimming at V came to 0 bases and at J to 0 bases, leaving 3 bases not matched to a gene. The germline gives CDR1 SEHNR, CDR2 FQNEAQ (reference sequence). This CDR3 has 17 amino acids. CDR3 in DNA: TGTGCCAGCAGCTTAGCCCCAGGGGGCGCGAACACCGGGGAGCTGTTTTTT. Translated: CASSLAPGGANTGELFF.

The chain carries TRBV29-1 and TRBJ2-7; 9 nucleotides align to TRBD1. The CDR3 runs 13 residues. CDR1 and CDR2 (germline): SQVTM, ANQGSEA. V lost 6 bases, J lost 3 bases, and 6 bases stayed unmatched. CDR3 DNA sequence: TGCAGCGTCGCTCCGGGACAGGGCTACGAGCAGTACTTC. The encoded protein is CSVAPGQGYEQYF.

V gene TRBV27 combines with J gene TRBJ2-3; tentatively, D is TRBD2 (6 bases). In germline, CDR1 is MNHEY, CDR2 SMNVEV (reference sequence). The CDR3 consists of 13 residues. V was trimmed by 3 bases and J by 6 bases, leaving 10 bases between them. CDR3 residues: CASSFYGGDTQYF. Here the CDR3 DNA reads TGTGCCAGCAGTTTTTATGGGGGGGATACGCAGTATTTT.

This rearrangement joins TRBV6-5 to TRBJ1-3; no clear D. The germline V and J ends were trimmed by 2 bases and 0 bases, with 8 bases remaining between them. The CDR3 consists of 15 residues. Germline CDR1 MNHEY, CDR2 SVGAGI. CDR3 sequence reads: CASSYEADSGNTIYF. The CDR3 DNA sequence: TGTGCCAGCAGTTACGAGGCGGACTCTGGAAACACCATATATTTT.

This clone was detected only once. The chain combines TRBV27 with TRBJ2-1, with D perhaps matching TRBD2 (6 bases). There are 13 residues in the CDR3. CDR1 MNHEY and CDR2 SMNVEV come from the germline V gene (reference sequence). V lost 8 bases to trimming and J lost 5 bases, with 13 bases between them. The CDR3, as DNA: TGTGCCAGCTACGGGACTCCTAACAATGAGCAGTTCTTC. It translates to CASYGTPNNEQFF.